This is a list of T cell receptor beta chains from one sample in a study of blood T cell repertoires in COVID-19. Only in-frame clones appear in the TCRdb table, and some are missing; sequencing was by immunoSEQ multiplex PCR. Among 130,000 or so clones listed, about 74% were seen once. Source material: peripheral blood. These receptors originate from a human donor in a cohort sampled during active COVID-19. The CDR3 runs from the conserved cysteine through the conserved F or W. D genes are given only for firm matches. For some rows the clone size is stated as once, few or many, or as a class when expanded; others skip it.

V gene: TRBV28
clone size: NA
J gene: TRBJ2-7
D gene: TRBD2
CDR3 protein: CASSPGLAGAYEQYF
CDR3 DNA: TGTGCCAGCAGTCCCGGACTAGCGGGAGCCTACGAGCAGTACTTC

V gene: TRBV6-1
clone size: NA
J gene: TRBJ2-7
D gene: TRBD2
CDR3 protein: CASSEKGRSGGPTYEQYF
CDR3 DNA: TGTGCCAGCAGTGAGAAGGGGCGTAGCGGGGGACCAACCTACGAGCAGTACTTC

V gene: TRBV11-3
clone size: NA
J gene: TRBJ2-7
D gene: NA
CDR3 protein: CASSLEGSSYEQYF
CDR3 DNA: TGTGCCAGCAGCTTAGAGGGCAGCTCCTACGAGCAGTACTTC

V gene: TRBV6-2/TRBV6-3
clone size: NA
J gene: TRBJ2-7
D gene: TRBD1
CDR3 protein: CASSLLPGTGIPYEQYF
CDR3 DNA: TGTGCCAGCAGCTTACTCCCTGGGACAGGGATACCCTACGAGCAGTACTTC

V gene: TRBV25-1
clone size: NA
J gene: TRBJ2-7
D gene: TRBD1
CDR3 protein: CASSLSGDSTYEQYF
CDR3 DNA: TGTGCCAGCAGCCTCAGTGGGGACAGTACCTACGAGCAGTACTTC

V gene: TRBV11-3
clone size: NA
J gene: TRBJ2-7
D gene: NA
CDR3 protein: CASSLGTLTSSYEQYF
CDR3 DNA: TGTGCCAGCAGCTTGGGGACACTGACGAGCTCCTACGAGCAGTACTTC

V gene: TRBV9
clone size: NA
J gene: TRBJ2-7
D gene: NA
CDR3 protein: CASSVVGGEQYF
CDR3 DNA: TGTGCCAGCAGCGTAGTGGGGGGCGAGCAGTACTTC

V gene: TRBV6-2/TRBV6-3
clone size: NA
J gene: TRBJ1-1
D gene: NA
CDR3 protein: CASSYSTFTADTEAFF
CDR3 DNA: TGTGCCAGCAGTTACTCGACGTTCACAGCGGACACTGAAGCTTTCTTT

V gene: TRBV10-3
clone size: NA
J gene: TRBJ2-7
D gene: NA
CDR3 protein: CAISEPTGTYEQYF
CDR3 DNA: TGTGCCATCAGTGAGCCGACAGGTACCTACGAGCAGTACTTC

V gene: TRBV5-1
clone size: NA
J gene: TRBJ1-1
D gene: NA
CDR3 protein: CASSLEDGAEAFF
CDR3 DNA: TGCGCCAGCAGCTTGGAAGACGGGGCTGAAGCTTTCTTT

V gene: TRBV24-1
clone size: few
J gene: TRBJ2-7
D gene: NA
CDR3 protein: CARKTRDYSYEQYF
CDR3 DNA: TGTGCCAGAAAGACCCGCGACTACTCCTACGAGCAGTACTTC

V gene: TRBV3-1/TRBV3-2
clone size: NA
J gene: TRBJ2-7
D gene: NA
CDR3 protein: CASSQIAGPYEQYF
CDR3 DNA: TGTGCCAGCAGCCAAATCGCGGGGCCCTACGAGCAGTACTTC

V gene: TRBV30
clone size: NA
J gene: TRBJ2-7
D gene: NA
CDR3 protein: CAWRGGQKNPNVYEQYF
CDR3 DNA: TGTGCCTGGAGGGGGGGACAGAAAAATCCGAACGTCTACGAGCAGTACTTC

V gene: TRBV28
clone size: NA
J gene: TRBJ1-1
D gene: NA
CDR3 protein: CASSLHRWGVTTEAFF
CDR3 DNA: TGTGCCAGCAGTTTACACAGGTGGGGGGTAACCACTGAAGCTTTCTTT

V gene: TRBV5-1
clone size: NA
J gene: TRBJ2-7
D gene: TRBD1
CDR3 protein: CASSLVRTGSSYEQYF
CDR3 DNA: TGCGCCAGCAGCTTGGTTAGGACAGGGAGCTCCTACGAGCAGTACTTC

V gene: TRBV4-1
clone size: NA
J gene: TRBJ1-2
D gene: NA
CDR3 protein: CASQYTRENYGYTF
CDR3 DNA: TGCGCCAGTCAATATACGCGGGAAAACTATGGCTACACCTTC

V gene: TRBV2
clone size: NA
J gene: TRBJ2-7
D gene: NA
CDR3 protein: CASSEHPAYEQYF
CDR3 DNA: TGTGCCAGCAGTGAGCACCCGGCCTACGAGCAGTACTTC

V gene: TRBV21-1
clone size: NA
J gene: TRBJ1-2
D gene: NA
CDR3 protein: CASSKLSVNYGYTF
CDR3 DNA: TGTGCCAGCAGCAAACTGTCAGTGAACTATGGCTACACCTTC

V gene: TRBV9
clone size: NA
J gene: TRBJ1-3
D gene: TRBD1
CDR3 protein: CASSVGGGQGIGNTIYF
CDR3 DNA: TGTGCCAGCAGCGTAGGAGGGGGACAGGGGATTGGAAACACCATATATTTT

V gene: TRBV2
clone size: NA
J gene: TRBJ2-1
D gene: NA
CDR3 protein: CASNSAPGVEQFF
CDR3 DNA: TGTGCCAGCAATTCCGCCCCCGGGGTTGAGCAGTTCTTC

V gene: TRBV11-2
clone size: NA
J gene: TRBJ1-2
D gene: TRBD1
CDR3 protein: CASSLGQGGFGYTF
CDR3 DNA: TGTGCCAGCAGCTTAGGACAGGGTGGTTTTGGCTACACCTTC

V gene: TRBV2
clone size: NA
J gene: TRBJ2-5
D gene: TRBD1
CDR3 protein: CASSGVGTEETQYF
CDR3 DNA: TGTGCCAGCAGTGGGGTTGGGACAGAAGAGACCCAGTACTTC

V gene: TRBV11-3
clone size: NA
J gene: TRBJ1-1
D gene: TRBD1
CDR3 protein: CASSSFPGQVRFTEAFF
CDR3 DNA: TGTGCCAGCAGTTCATTTCCCGGACAGGTTCGGTTCACTGAAGCTTTCTTT

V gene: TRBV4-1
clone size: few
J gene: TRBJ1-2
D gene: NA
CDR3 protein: CASSLDKSDYGYTF
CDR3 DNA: TGCGCCAGCAGCCTCGACAAATCCGACTATGGCTACACCTTC

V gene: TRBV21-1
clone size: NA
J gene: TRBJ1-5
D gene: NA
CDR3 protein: CASTWGESAQPQHF
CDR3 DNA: TGTGCCAGCACCTGGGGGGAATCGGCTCAGCCCCAGCATTTT

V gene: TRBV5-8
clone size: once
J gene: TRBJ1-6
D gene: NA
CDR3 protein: CASSHPGRGSPLHF
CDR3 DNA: TGTGCCAGCAGCCATCCCGGCAGGGGTTCACCCCTCCACTTT

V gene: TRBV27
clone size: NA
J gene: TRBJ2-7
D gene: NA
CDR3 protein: CASSSQGYEQYF
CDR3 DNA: TGTGCCAGCAGTTCCCAGGGATACGAGCAGTACTTC

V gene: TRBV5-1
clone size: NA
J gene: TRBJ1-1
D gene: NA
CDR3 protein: CASSLGASNTEAFF
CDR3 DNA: TGCGCCAGCAGCTTGGGGGCCTCTAACACTGAAGCTTTCTTT

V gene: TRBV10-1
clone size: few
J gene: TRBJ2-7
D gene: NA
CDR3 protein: CASSVAESYEQYF
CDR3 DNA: TGCGCCAGCAGTGTGGCGGAGTCCTACGAGCAGTACTTC

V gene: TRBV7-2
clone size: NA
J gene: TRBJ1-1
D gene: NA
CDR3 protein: CASSRLTDMSGFF
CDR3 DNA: TGTGCCAGCAGCCGCCTGACGGATATGAGCGGTTTCTTT

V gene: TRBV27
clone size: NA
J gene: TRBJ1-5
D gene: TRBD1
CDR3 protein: CASSGTGVGSNQPQHF
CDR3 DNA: TGTGCCAGCAGTGGGACAGGGGTGGGGAGCAATCAGCCCCAGCATTTT

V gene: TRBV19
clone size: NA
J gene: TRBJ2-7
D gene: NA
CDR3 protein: CASKEGKSYEQYF
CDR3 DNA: TGTGCCAGTAAGGAGGGCAAGTCCTACGAGCAGTACTTC

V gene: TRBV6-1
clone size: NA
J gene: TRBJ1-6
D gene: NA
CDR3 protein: CASSESGGGRNSPLHF
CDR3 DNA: TGTGCCAGCAGTGAATCTGGTGGCGGAAGGAATTCACCCCTCCACTTT

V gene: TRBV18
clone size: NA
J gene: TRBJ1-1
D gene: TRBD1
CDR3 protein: CASSPRRQGPGGTEAFF
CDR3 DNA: TGTGCCAGCTCACCACGACGACAGGGGCCAGGGGGCACTGAAGCTTTCTTT

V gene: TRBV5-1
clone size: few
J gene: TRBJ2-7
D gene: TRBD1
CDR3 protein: CASSIGTGTLEQYF
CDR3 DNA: TGCGCCAGCAGCATCGGGACAGGGACTCTCGAGCAGTACTTC

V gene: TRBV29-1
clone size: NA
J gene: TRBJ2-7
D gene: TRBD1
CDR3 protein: CSVGGQGTHEQYF
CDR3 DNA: TGCAGCGTTGGAGGACAGGGGACCCACGAGCAGTACTTC

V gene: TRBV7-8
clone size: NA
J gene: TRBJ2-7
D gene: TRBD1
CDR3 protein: CASSLDRATEQYF
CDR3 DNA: TGTGCCAGCAGCTTGGACAGGGCGACCGAGCAGTACTTC

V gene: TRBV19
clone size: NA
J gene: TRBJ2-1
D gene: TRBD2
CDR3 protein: CASSGSGSSYNEQFF
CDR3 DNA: TGTGCCAGTAGTGGTAGCGGGAGCTCCTACAATGAGCAGTTCTTC

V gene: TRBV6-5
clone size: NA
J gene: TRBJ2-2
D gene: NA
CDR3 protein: CASSPRSRDTGELFF
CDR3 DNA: TGTGCCAGCAGCCCCCGGTCGAGAGACACCGGGGAGCTGTTTTTT

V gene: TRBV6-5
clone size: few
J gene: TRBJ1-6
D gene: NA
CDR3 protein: CASSTGRENSPLHF
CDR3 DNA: TGTGCCAGCAGTACAGGACGGGAGAATTCACCCCTCCACTTT

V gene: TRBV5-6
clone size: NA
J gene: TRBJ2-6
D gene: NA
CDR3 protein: CASSWWGAGANVLTF
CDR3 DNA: TGTGCCAGCAGCTGGTGGGGGGCTGGGGCCAACGTCCTGACTTTC

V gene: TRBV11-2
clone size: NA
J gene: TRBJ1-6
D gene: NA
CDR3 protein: CASSLAGFGGNSPLHF
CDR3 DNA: TGTGCCAGCAGCTTAGCTGGGTTCGGAGGGAATTCACCCCTCCACTTT

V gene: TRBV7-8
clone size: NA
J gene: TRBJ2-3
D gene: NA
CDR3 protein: CASSLVQGAQYF
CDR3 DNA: TGTGCCAGCAGCCTAGTACAGGGAGCGCAGTATTTT

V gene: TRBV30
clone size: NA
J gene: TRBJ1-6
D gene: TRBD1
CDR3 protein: CAWSPRGRSPLHF
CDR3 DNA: TGTGCCTGGAGTCCCAGGGGGAGATCACCCCTCCACTTT